The 32 T cell receptor beta chains given below trace back to one sample, sequenced in a study of identical twins. TCRdb passed the 5' RACE reads through MiXCR, listing each CDR3 protein once. Among 1.5 million or so distinct CDR3 sequences, roughly 35% were seen once, and the ten largest hold around 0.25%. Specimen: cord blood. The source of these receptors is a newborn girl in good health.

This clonotype has ten or more counts. The genes are TRBV29-1 and TRBJ2-5; D is ambiguous. The CDR3 runs to 12 residues. Trimming shortened V by 3 bases and J by 1 base, and 6 bases separated the two germline ends. Germline lookup yields CDR1 SQVTM and CDR2 ANQGSEA. In DNA form, the CDR3 reads TGCAGCGTTGATGTACCCCAAGAGACCCAGTACTTC. Its translation: CSVDVPQETQYF.

This clonotype was recorded many times. The rearrangement links TRBV5-1 to TRBJ1-2, with unresolved D. Germline values: CDR1 SGHRS, CDR2 YFSETQ. CDR3 length equals 13 residues. V was pared by 0 bases and J by 1 base, with 4 bases between. CDR3: CASSLALNYGYTF. The DNA of the CDR3 is TGCGCCAGCAGCTTGGCCCTTAACTATGGCTACACCTTC.

This clonotype was detected only a few times. The chain is built from TRBV1 and TRBJ2-7; the table's TRBD1 call for D was not verified on the DNA. TRBV1 is a listed pseudogene. The CDR3 extends over 15 amino acids. DNA of the CDR3: TGCACCAGCAGCGAAAACAGGGAGAGCTCCTACGAGCAGTACTTC. Its protein is CTSSENRESSYEQYF.

The chain carries TRBV12-3 or TRBV12-4 and TRBJ2-5, with D hard to call. The V end was cut by 6 bases, the J end by 11 bases, with 19 bases between. This CDR3 comprises 13 residues. In nucleotides, the CDR3 is TGTGCCAGCAGGAATACCAATAAGTTCCGACAGTACTTC. It specifies CASRNTNKFRQYF.

Ten or more counts support this clonotype. The V and J genes are TRBV7-2 and TRBJ1-2; D not certain. V dropped 2 bases and J dropped 0 bases, with 10 bases sitting between them. Germline-derived CDR1 and CDR2 are SGHTA and FQGNSA. This CDR3 spans 15 amino acids. CDR3 sequence reads: CASSLRVGANYGYTF. The CDR3 region has the DNA TGTGCCAGCAGCTTAAGGGTAGGAGCTAACTATGGCTACACCTTC.

This clonotype appeared a few times. In nucleotides, the CDR3 is TGTGCCATCAAGTCGGGGGGCACTAGCACAGATACGCAGTATTTT. Protein sequence: CAIKSGGTSTDTQYF. This chain connects TRBV10-3 to TRBJ2-3; possibly TRBD2 for D (7 bases). V was trimmed by 7 bases and J by 0 bases, leaving 14 bases between them. CDR3 length: 15 residues. Germline values: CDR1 ENHRY, CDR2 SYGVKD.

The chain recombines TRBV29-1 with TRBJ2-7; D is undetermined. The V gene lost 2 bases and the J gene lost 0 bases, with 14 bases spanning the gap. CDR1 and CDR2 (germline): SQVTM, ANQGSEA. This CDR3 contains 15 residues. The CDR3 spells CSVEYWEESSYEQYF. CDR3 bases: TGCAGCGTTGAATACTGGGAAGAGAGCTCCTACGAGCAGTACTTC.

In its sample, this clonotype was seen many times. The CDR3 sequence: CASSLGFSFYEQYF. The CDR3, as DNA: TGTGCCAGCAGCTTAGGATTTTCATTCTACGAGCAGTACTTC. J is TRBJ2-7 and V is TRBV7-2; D not certain. CDR1 SGHTA and CDR2 FQGNSA come from the germline V gene. Trimming stripped 1 base from V and 3 bases from J, with 10 bases between. This CDR3 comprises 14 residues.

V is TRBV5-6 and J is TRBJ1-1, with 9 bases matching TRBD1. CDR1 is SGHDT and CDR2 is YYEEEE in the germline V gene. Trimming removed 1 base from V and 6 bases from J; junction bases left unmatched: 4. The CDR3 is 14 residues long. The CDR3 loop reads CASSLLRQGAEAFF. In nucleotides, the CDR3 is TGTGCCAGCAGCTTGTTGCGACAGGGGGCTGAAGCTTTCTTT.

The gene calls are TRBV4-1 and TRBJ2-3, with a weak D call TRBD2 (5 bases). From germline, CDR1 is MGHRA and CDR2 YSYEKL. The CDR3 spans 15 residues. V was pared by 2 bases and J by 2 bases, with 11 bases between. CDR3 loop: CASSQQVLATDTQYF. CDR3 DNA: TGCGCCAGCAGCCAACAGGTCCTAGCCACAGATACGCAGTATTTT.

This clonotype showed up just a few times. The V gene is TRBV5-1, the J gene TRBJ2-1; the D is unclear. The CDR3 has 14 amino acids. Trimming removed 0 bases at V and 7 bases at J, with 11 bases between. Germline-derived CDR1 and CDR2 are SGHRS and YFSETQ. The CDR3 DNA is TGCGCCAGCAGCTTGGCCTACCCTCGGAATGAGCAGTTCTTC. Protein: CASSLAYPRNEQFF.

The chain links TRBV6-5 to TRBJ2-7; the D is unclear. From germline, CDR1 is MNHEY and CDR2 SVGAGI. The V end lost 10 bases, the J end lost 5 bases, and 12 bases lay between the germline ends. The CDR3 covers 11 residues. DNA for the CDR3: TGTGCCACCTTCCTCGCGCACGAGCAGTACTTC. Its translation: CATFLAHEQYF.

The chain employs TRBV19 and TRBJ1-2, with 7 bases that match TRBD1. V lost 8 bases and J lost 2; bases outside the gene matches: 5. CDR3 length equals 13 residues. Germline V lookup: CDR1 LNHDA, CDR2 SQIVND (reference sequence). Here the CDR3 reads CASQTGLNYGYTF. CDR3 nucleotide sequence: TGTGCCAGTCAGACAGGGTTAAACTATGGCTACACCTTC.

The chain carries TRBV21-1 and TRBJ2-4; TRBD1 reflects the table's D call only, with no check against the DNA. TRBV21-1 is a pseudogene locus. CDR3 length: 16 residues. The CDR3 spells CASRMAVRVAKNIQYF. The CDR3 nucleotides read TGTGCCAGCAGGATGGCTGTCCGAGTAGCCAAAAACATTCAGTACTTC.

This clonotype was detected once. The rearrangement links TRBV25-1 to TRBJ2-2, with 12 bases fitting TRBD2. Germline V gene data show CDR1 as MGHDK and CDR2 as SYGVNS. This CDR3 contains 16 residues. V lost 3 bases and J lost 3; bases outside the gene matches: 2. The CDR3 DNA is TGTGCCAGCAGTGAGCTAGCGGGAGGGTACACCGGGGAGCTGTTTTTT. Translated, it gives CASSELAGGYTGELFF.

The chain carries TRBV3-1 and TRBJ2-5, with no clear D. Between the trimmed V and J ends, which lost 0 bases and 1 base, there was a span of 6 bases. There are 14 residues in the CDR3. Germline V CDR1 and CDR2: LGHDT, YNNKEL (reference sequence). Here the CDR3 DNA reads TGTGCCAGCAGCCAAGAAACTACCCAAGAGACCCAGTACTTC. Translated: CASSQETTQETQYF.

The rearrangement joins TRBV25-1 to TRBJ2-2, with D unclear. Trimming took off 5 bases at V and 6 bases at J, with 10 bases between the two ends. The CDR3 runs to 13 residues. Germline CDR1 is MGHDK and CDR2 is SYGVNS. The DNA for the CDR3 is TGTGCCAGCAGTCAATCCGTCCCCGGGGAGCTGTTTTTT. It is translated as CASSQSVPGELFF. Filled out from reference TRBV25-1 and TRBJ2-2, the complete variable domain reads EADIYQTPRYLVIGTGKKITLECSQTMGHDKMYWYQQDPGMELHLIHYSYGVNSTEKGDLSSESTVSRIRTEHFPLTLESARPSHTSQYLCASSQSVPGELFFGEGSRLTVL.

In this sample, this clonotype turned up a few times. This chain links TRBV9 with TRBJ2-7; D is uncertain. V was trimmed by 0 bases and J by 0 bases, leaving 7 bases between them. CDR1 is SGDLS, CDR2 YYNGEE, per germline. CDR3 size: 14 residues. The DNA of the CDR3 is TGTGCCAGCAGCGTAGATGCACCCTCCTACGAGCAGTACTTC. Translating it yields CASSVDAPSYEQYF. Combining the CDR3 with reference TRBV9 and TRBJ2-7 gives the whole variable domain DSGVTQTPKHLITATGQRVTLRCSPRSGDLSVYWYQQSLDQGLQFLIQYYNGEERAKGNILERFSAQQFPDLHSELNLSSLELGDSALYFCASSVDAPSYEQYFGPGTRLTVT.

The table lists this clonotype with a few counts. This chain joins TRBV11-1 and TRBJ2-3, with 8 nucleotides matching TRBD1. The V and J ends lost 5 bases and 2 bases, in that order; junction bases with no gene match: 9. The germline V gene has CDR1 SGHAT and CDR2 FQDESV (reference sequence). There are 16 residues in the CDR3. The CDR3 DNA is TGTGCCAGCAGCCGGCGGACAGGGAGGTCCACAGATACGCAGTATTTT. This encodes CASSRRTGRSTDTQYF.

This clonotype was seen a few times. The rearrangement uses TRBV15 and TRBJ1-4; 8 bases line up with TRBD1. Germline V gene lookup returns CDR1 LNHNV and CDR2 YYDKDF (reference sequence). Germline trimming cut 5 bases from V and 8 bases from J; bases unmatched to any gene: 10. The CDR3 runs to 15 residues. The chain's CDR3 is CATSGYQGAGEKLFF. The CDR3 region has the DNA TGTGCCACCAGCGGGTATCAGGGGGCGGGAGAAAAACTGTTTTTT.

The gene calls are TRBV20-1 and TRBJ1-1; 8 bases align to TRBD1. CDR3 length: 14 residues. V was clipped by 5 bases and J by 2 bases; unmatched bases: 7. Germline V lookup: CDR1 DFQATT, CDR2 SNEGSKA (reference sequence). The DNA of the CDR3 is TGCAGTGCTTCTACAGGGGGGGCCAACACTGAAGCTTTCTTT. This translates into CSASTGGANTEAFF.

This clonotype has just a few counts. The V call is TRBV6-2 or TRBV6-3, the J call TRBJ2-3; the D gene is possibly TRBD2 (6 bases). Trimming left V 6 bases short and J 5 bases short, with 18 bases between. The V gene's germline CDR1 is MNHEY and CDR2 SVGEGT. This CDR3 has 15 residues. The DNA of the CDR3 is TGTGCCAGCAGCCGCCCGCGGAGGGCCAAAGATACGCAGTATTTT. It specifies CASSRPRRAKDTQYF.

The chain employs TRBV7-9 and TRBJ2-1, with D unresolved. The germline CDR1 and CDR2 sequences are SEHNR and FQNEAQ (reference sequence). This CDR3 region has 17 residues. With 6 bases removed from V and 8 bases from J, the gap between germline ends came to 26 bases. For the CDR3, the DNA is TGTGCCAGCAGACCGCGACCTATAAAGAGCAGACCTTATGAGCAGTTCTTC. This codes for CASRPRPIKSRPYEQFF.

About this clonotype itself: Compared with germline, one end of the junction differs, possibly owing to a read error. The chain has TRBV29-1 and TRBJ2-4; 13 nucleotides line up with TRBD2. CDR3 length: 17 amino acids. Germline CDR1 reads SQVTM; CDR2 reads ANQGSEA. In nucleotides, the CDR3 is TGCAGCGCCTCCGGGACTAGCGGGGTTCTAGCCAAAAACATCCAGTACTTC. Protein product: CSASGTSGVLAKNIQYF.

This sequence joins TRBV7-9 and TRBJ2-3; D is uncertain. V lost 4 bases, J lost 0 bases, and 17 bases lay in between. CDR3 length: 17 residues. Germline V gene lookup returns CDR1 SEHNR and CDR2 FQNEAQ (reference sequence). CDR3 loop: CASSSIRSEFSTDTQYF. The CDR3 nucleotides read TGTGCCAGCAGCTCAATACGATCGGAGTTTAGCACAGATACGCAGTATTTT.

V usage is TRBV28 and J usage is TRBJ2-1; a weak D match, TRBD2 (6 bases). In germline, CDR1 is MDHEN, CDR2 SYDVKM. The germline V and J ends were trimmed by 3 bases and 7 bases, with 22 bases remaining between them. This CDR3 is built from 17 residues. The CDR3 region is CASSFLALARDGNEQFF. CDR3 DNA: TGTGCCAGCAGTTTTCTAGCGTTAGCCCGAGATGGGAATGAGCAGTTCTTC.

The V gene is TRBV5-1, the J gene TRBJ1-1; 10 bases agree with TRBD1. CDR1 is SGHRS and CDR2 is YFSETQ in the germline V gene. The CDR3 spans 15 residues. The V gene end was trimmed by 3 bases and the J gene end by 5 bases; junction bases not matched to a gene: 7. The CDR3 protein is CASSSPAGQGTEAFF. The DNA for the CDR3 is TGCGCCAGCAGCTCGCCCGCGGGACAGGGGACTGAAGCTTTCTTT.

V gene TRBV12-3 or TRBV12-4 combines with J gene TRBJ1-4, with TRBD1 identical over 9 bases. After removal of 5 bases from V and 8 bases from J, the junction contained 6 bases not matched to a gene. The CDR3 is made up of 14 amino acids. Here the CDR3 DNA reads TGTGCCAGCAGTACAGGGGGCTTGGGAGAAAAACTGTTTTTT. Translating gives CASSTGGLGEKLFF.

V usage is TRBV11-2 and J usage is TRBJ2-3, with TRBD2 matching over 16 bases. Germline loops: CDR1 SGHAT, CDR2 FQNNGV. Trimming took 4 bases from V and 6 from J; bases not matched to a gene: 10. The length of the CDR3 is 18 residues. As DNA, the CDR3 is TGTGCCAGCAGCTCATCGGGACTAGCGGGGGGGCCAATGGATACGCAGTATTTT. Its translation is CASSSSGLAGGPMDTQYF.

The chain carries TRBV20-1 and TRBJ2-1; D is unresolved. Per the germline V gene, CDR1 is DFQATT and CDR2 is SNEGSKA (reference sequence). The germline V and J ends were trimmed by 3 bases and 0 bases, with 9 bases remaining between them. The CDR3 consists of 14 residues. The CDR3 DNA reads as TGCAGTGCTAGCCACCCGAGCTCCTACAATGAGCAGTTCTTC. Amino acid sequence: CSASHPSSYNEQFF.

This clonotype appeared a few times. The V call is TRBV5-6, the J call TRBJ2-4, with a weak D call TRBD1 (6 bases). Germline CDR1 SGHDT, CDR2 YYEEEE. Trimming removed 4 bases at V and 8 bases at J, with 19 bases between. The CDR3 is made up of 15 amino acids. In nucleotides, the CDR3 is TGTGCCAGCAGCAACGTTACAGGGTCTAGGGACATTCAGTACTTC. Amino acids: CASSNVTGSRDIQYF.

DNA of the CDR3: TGTGCCACCAGTGATACCCAGCTGGGCCCCTTCAATGAGCAGTTCTTC. Translating it yields CATSDTQLGPFNEQFF. This rearrangement joins TRBV24-1 to TRBJ2-1; no definite D call. Trimming left V 3 bases short and J 6 bases short, with 17 bases between. The CDR3 is 16 amino acids. The germline gives CDR1 KGHDR, CDR2 SFDVKD.